This TCR beta chain appears in the sequencing data of a study of cytomegalovirus exposure and HLA in healthy donors. Overall study findings and caveats: HLA alleles were associated with some 17,000 TCR beta sequences in a later analysis at 0.05 false discovery rate. High sensitivity and specificity were reportedly achieved when the classifier diagnosed cytomegalovirus status. Exclusion as indistinguishable affected some V segments, including TRBV6-2 and TRBV6-3.

The V gene's germline CDR1 is MNHEY and CDR2 SVGAGI. The CDR3 length equals 8 residues, ends included. The study ran its PCR with 60 Vbeta and 13 Jbeta primers. Sequenced by immunoSEQ multiplex PCR; TCRdb stores in-frame clones only, minus some. The sample lists some 190,000 clones, 82% occurring once. A note on this clone: Its antigen is not known. Lacking the conserved final phenylalanine or tryptophan, this CDR3 likely reflects a read error. No DNA is shown, since the ends of the CDR3 on it are uncertain; the CDR3 is the one TCRdb lists.

The sample consisted of PBMCs. V is TRBV6-5 and J is TRBJ1-1; the table names TRBD1, a call not compared with the DNA. This receptor was obtained from a man aged 40-49 years in good health and CMV-seronegative. CDR3 amino acids: CASSSGTE.